This TCR beta chain emerged from a study of tumor-infiltrating lymphocytes in primary liver carcinoma. Study observations and caveats: The study found a significantly higher top-250-clone fraction in tumors than in blood (p = 0.039).

About this clonotype: The antigen remains unidentified. The junction shows a germline mismatch at one end, possibly a read error.

Germline lookup yields CDR1 SGHAT and CDR2 FQNNGV. The CDR3 totals 18 residues. Total RNA (around 500 ng) served as template for TCR beta cDNA synthesis primed by a constant-region primer. Each TCR beta library was derived from three nested multiplex PCR rounds that employed slightly modified ARM-PCR. Each of the first two PCR rounds ran roughly 9 cycles with TRBV1-TRBV30 forward and C-beta reverse primers. TCRdb itself ran the multiplex PCR reads through MiXCR, one entry per CDR3 protein. There are some 95,000 distinct CDR3 sequences in the sample; about 70% occur only once, and approximately 30% lies in the top ten. The source material, roughly 18-33 mg of unsorted bulk tissue, was used to co-extract RNA and DNA. Surgical resection was used to treat these primary liver carcinoma patients. Patients showed chronic HBV infection and an absence of prior treatment.

The rearrangement links TRBV11-2 to TRBJ2-1, with D possibly being TRBD2 (6 bases). Sequencing was performed on tumor-adjacent normal liver tissue. The sequence was collected from a man aged 35-49 years with primary liver carcinoma and hepatitis B virus infection. The CDR3 sequence is CSSSSDPRRTGSYNEQFF. The CDR3 DNA sequence: TGTTCCAGCAGCTCTGACCCTAGGAGGACCGGGAGCTACAATGAGCAGTTCTTC.